This TCR beta chain was identified in a study of vaccination and CD4 T cells after COVID-19. Background on the study: At a median approximately 76 days (range 14 to 241) after dose two, post-vaccine samples were obtained. Controls had a CEFX pool, an HIV-1 Nef pool, or no peptide added.

Treatment meaning: approximately 9-day PBMC culture with coronavirus spike peptide pools or control peptides (ViraFEST assay). The culture of roughly 2 million PBMCs per well included 10 IU/ml IL-2 and roughly 10 ug/ml peptide pools. Details on this clonotype: Its antigen is not identified.

The Oncomine TCR Beta short-read assay generated sequence data from the DNA of cultured CD4+ T cells. TCRdb re-analysed the PCR reads in MiXCR, keeping a single row per CDR3 protein. The sample lists about 27,000 distinct CDR3 sequences; approximately 62% were seen once. Germline V CDR1 and CDR2: SGHNT, YENEEA. Trimming took 3 bases from V and 2 from J, leaving 10 bases between them. There are 15 residues in the CDR3. The rearrangement joins TRBV11-3 to TRBJ2-2, with D hard to call. Sequenced material: CD4+ T cells from blood, cultured in vitro, taken after SARS-CoV-2 vaccination. The source of this sequence is a human donor who received a COVID-19 vaccine. CDR3: CASSFASLNTGELFF. The CDR3 DNA reads TGTGCCAGCAGCTTCGCCAGCCTTAACACCGGGGAGCTGTTTTTT.